This TCR beta chain was documented in a study of blood T cell repertoires in COVID-19 (dated by TCRdb to 2019 to 2021). Describing the broader study: Samples from collaborators originated in the United States, Italy and Spain and spanned both the acute and convalescent phases of COVID-19. The prospective study material was composed of cDNA or gDNA derived from T cells, B-cell-depleted T cells, or PBMCs. Subjects who had been exposed to COVID-19, were actively infected with it, or had recovered from it provided the deeply sampled blood TCRbeta repertoires that made up the dataset. The repertoires were released in a freely available public database meant as a resource for research on the immune response to SARS-CoV-2. Samples came from the ongoing ImmuneRACE study (first 160 participants) plus 1,254 subjects from 6 global collaborators. The sample metadata nearly always contained a de-identified subject ID, COVID-19 status, age in years and sex. Where available, HLA class I and class II types were obtained from metadata supplied by the sample provider rather than from assay-based typing. Overall study results and their limits: The quantity of clinical and demographic metadata differed by source and by participant and was supplied without curation.

The immunoSEQ Assay, a bias-controlled multiplex PCR, was used to amplify TCRbeta CDR3 regions from genomic DNA. The study's own analysis went as follows. Within the assay, amplification of reference gene primers was used to estimate how many nucleated cells each sample contained. To quantify the absolute abundance of each unique TCRbeta CDR3 rearrangement, sequence reads were collapsed and filtered. For each sample, productive Simpson clonality was calculated by taking the square root of Simpson's diversity index across productive rearrangements. TCRdb's version of the immuneACCESS table is confined to in-frame rearrangements and falls short of the full clone set. An unresolved V gene accounts for under half of the shortfall where checked; the remainder is of unknown origin. That table gives V, J and clone size, and the DNA gave D and trimming. The sample table holds under 250,000 clones, of which 70% to 90% were seen once. The ten largest clones represent roughly a sixth of the sample.

Clipping removes 5 bases from V and 8 bases from J, with 12 as the unmatched junction base count. There are 15 amino acids in the CDR3, from cysteine to phenylalanine inclusive. The retained sequence is limited to the CDR3, 45 bases, with the frame set at the first base. Looking up the germline V gene yields CDR1 MNHNS and CDR2 SASEGT. At one collaborating source in Seattle, patients were enrolled during active infection and were followed longitudinally through the course of disease. Collaborating institutions collected whole blood in K2EDTA tubes following their own protocols. Collaborator samples were shipped for TCRbeta analysis as frozen whole blood, isolated PBMCs, or DNA extracted from either sample type. About this clone itself: Its antigen is unknown. Within one base of it there is no much larger clone, and no base qualities were kept.

This chain is built from TRBV6-1 and TRBJ2-1, with TRBD1 matching 7 junction bases. The receptor comes from a man aged 50-59 years with COVID-19, enrolled during active disease. The sample comprised peripheral blood. CDR3 reads: CASSLGPYQGDEQFF. The sequence in DNA is TGTGCCAGCAGTTTAGGACCCTACCAGGGGGATGAGCAGTTCTTC.